This passage covers 24 T cell receptor beta chains from one sample sequenced in a study of OX40 agonist ivuxolimab in advanced cancers. Only in-frame clones appear in the TCRdb table, and some are missing; sequencing was by immunoSEQ multiplex PCR. The sample holds about 79,000 clones, less than 95% seen once. Sequencing was performed on CD4+ or CD8+ T cells sorted from blood, taken in a trial of the OX40 agonist ivuxolimab. The receptors were sampled from an adult with an advanced solid tumor such as melanoma, head and neck, liver or kidney cancer.

This clone was counted a single time. CDR3 loop: CASSLAPGPRYQETQYF. CDR3 nucleotides: TGTGCCAGCAGCTTAGCTCCGGGACCAAGGTACCAAGAGACCCAGTACTTC. J is TRBJ2-5 and V is TRBV7-8; D may match TRBD1 or TRBD2 (5 bases each). Germline V gives CDR1 SGHVS, CDR2 FQNEAQ. Trimming removed 0 bases at V and 0 bases at J, with 14 bases between. The CDR3 spans 17 residues.

This chain links TRBV28 with TRBJ1-2; no clear D. Trimming pared 6 bases from V and 3 bases from J, leaving 17 bases between. This CDR3 contains 15 residues. Germline values: CDR1 MDHEN, CDR2 SYDVKM. The CDR3 reads CASRKIRVGYYGYTF. CDR3 sequence (DNA): TGTGCCAGCAGAAAGATTCGCGTGGGCTACTATGGCTACACCTTC.

V usage is TRBV28 and J usage is TRBJ1-6; D uncertain. The germline V gene has CDR1 MDHEN and CDR2 SYDVKM. The CDR3 loop spans 13 amino acids. V gave up 2 bases and J gave up 8 bases, with 7 bases separating them. This CDR3 is CASSLPGDSPLHF. In nucleotides, the CDR3 is TGTGCCAGCAGTTTACCCGGGGATTCACCCCTCCACTTT.

The rearrangement joins TRBV19 to TRBJ1-2; D remains ambiguous. Germline lookup yields CDR1 LNHDA and CDR2 SQIVND (reference sequence). The CDR3 is 13 residues long. Trimming shortened V by 1 base and J by 3 bases, and 6 bases separated the two germline ends. CDR3 region: CASSIGSYYGYTF. The CDR3 coding sequence is TGTGCCAGTAGTATAGGTAGCTACTATGGCTACACCTTC.

CDR3 sequence (DNA): TGTGCCAGCAGCGTACAGGGTTTGGGCACAGATACGCAGTATTTT. Its translation: CASSVQGLGTDTQYF. The chain carries TRBV9 and TRBJ2-3; TRBD1 might be the D (5 bases). The V end was cut by 1 base, the J end by 1 base, with 10 bases between. The CDR3 is 15 residues long. The germline gives CDR1 SGDLS, CDR2 YYNGEE. The whole variable domain, filled in from reference TRBV9 and TRBJ2-3, reads DSGVTQTPKHLITATGQRVTLRCSPRSGDLSVYWYQQSLDQGLQFLIQYYNGEERAKGNILERFSAQQFPDLHSELNLSSLELGDSALYFCASSVQGLGTDTQYFGPGTRLTVL.

The chain carries TRBV19 and TRBJ2-5, with 13 bases identical to TRBD2. This CDR3 has 18 amino acids. Germline V lookup: CDR1 LNHDA, CDR2 SQIVND (reference sequence). V was pared by 3 bases and J by 3 bases, with 10 bases of the junction left unmatched. CDR3 nucleotide sequence: TGTGCCAGTAGTATCTCCACTAGCGGGGGGGCCGCAGAAGAGACCCAGTACTTC. Encoded protein: CASSISTSGGAAEETQYF.

This rearrangement joins TRBV18 to TRBJ2-1; the D gene is possibly TRBD1 (6 bases). The CDR3 has 15 amino acids. Germline V gives CDR1 KGHSH, CDR2 LQKENI. V lost 3 bases and J lost 5, with 14 bases in between. The chain's CDR3 is CASSPSGAWHNEQFF. CDR3 sequence (DNA): TGTGCCAGCTCACCGTCAGGGGCCTGGCACAATGAGCAGTTCTTC. The whole variable domain, filled in from reference TRBV18 and TRBJ2-1, reads NAGVMQNPRHLVRRRGQEARLRCSPMKGHSHVYWYRQLPEEGLKFMVYLQKENIIDESGMPKERFSAEFPKEGPSILRIQQVVRGDSAAYFCASSPSGAWHNEQFFGPGTRLTVL.

The chain carries TRBV29-1 and TRBJ2-7; a weak D match, TRBD1 (5 bases). The germline gives CDR1 SQVTM, CDR2 ANQGSEA. V lost 6 bases and J 0 bases, leaving 15 bases between the germline ends. CDR3 length: 14 residues. DNA of the CDR3: TGCAGCGTATCAGGGAATTTGGGCTCCTACGAGCAGTACTTC. As protein: CSVSGNLGSYEQYF.

The chain combines TRBV6-1 with TRBJ1-1, with a possible D match to TRBD1 (6 bases). The CDR3 spans 14 residues. Germline CDR1 reads MNHNS; CDR2 reads SASEGT. V lost 5 bases and J lost 5, with 15 bases in between. This CDR3 is CASSYGDTGTEAFF. Written as DNA, the CDR3 is TGTGCCAGCAGTTATGGGGACACCGGGACTGAAGCTTTCTTT.

The chain links TRBV16 to TRBJ1-5; a possible D gene is TRBD1 (6 bases). The length of the CDR3 is 15 residues. Per the germline V gene, CDR1 is KGHSY and CDR2 is FQNENV. The ends were cut back, 8 bases at V and 3 bases at J, with 17 bases in the middle. Here the CDR3 reads CASANTGLSNQPQHF. The CDR3 nucleotides read TGTGCCAGCGCAAACACAGGGTTGTCCAATCAGCCCCAGCATTTT.

The CDR3 DNA reads as TGTGCCAGCAGACCCGGGGGGCGAGCTAACTATGGCTACACCTTC. Its protein product is CASRPGGRANYGYTF. The chain couples TRBV7-2 to TRBJ1-2; tentative D call: TRBD1 (6 bases). The CDR3 is made up of 15 amino acids. The V end lost 6 bases, the J end lost 0 bases, and 14 bases lay between the germline ends. Germline CDR1 SGHTA, CDR2 FQGNSA.

This chain links TRBV7-2 with TRBJ2-7; the D gene could be TRBD1 or TRBD2 (6 bases each). Deletions cut 2 bases from V and 6 bases from J, with 14 bases between. Germline V gives CDR1 SGHTA, CDR2 FQGNSA. The CDR3 spans 14 residues. The CDR3 is CASSLSGAEFEQYV. DNA of the CDR3: TGTGCCAGCAGCTTATCGGGGGCCGAGTTCGAGCAGTACGTC.

This clone occurred a few times. The chain links TRBV10-2 to TRBJ2-1, with D tentatively TRBD1 (5 bases). Trimming removed 0 bases from V and 4 bases from J, with 13 bases in between. Germline V CDR1 and CDR2: WSHSY, SAAADI. This CDR3 comprises 16 residues. The CDR3 coding sequence is TGCGCCAGCAGTGAGTCTTACTCAGGGTCTTACAATGAGCAGTTCTTC. Translation: CASSESYSGSYNEQFF.

V and J are TRBV18 and TRBJ1-1; D is unclear. Deletions cut 5 bases from V and 3 bases from J, with 10 bases between. The CDR3 runs 13 residues. The germline V gene has CDR1 KGHSH and CDR2 LQKENI. Written as DNA, the CDR3 is TGTGCCAGCTCATCAGATCCTGACACTGAAGCTTTCTTT. It specifies CASSSDPDTEAFF. Full variable domain (rest looked up from reference TRBV18 and TRBJ1-1): NAGVMQNPRHLVRRRGQEARLRCSPMKGHSHVYWYRQLPEEGLKFMVYLQKENIIDESGMPKERFSAEFPKEGPSILRIQQVVRGDSAAYFCASSSDPDTEAFFGQGTRLTVV.

The chain employs TRBV7-6 and TRBJ1-3; D is uncertain. The CDR3 runs 16 residues. Trimming pared 1 base from V and 0 bases from J, leaving 10 bases between. CDR1 and CDR2 (germline): SGHVS, FNYEAQ. In DNA, the CDR3 is TGTGCCAGCAGCTTAGAATCCGGCTACTCTGGAAACACCATATATTTT. It translates to CASSLESGYSGNTIYF. Looking up the rest from reference TRBV7-6 and TRBJ1-3 gives the full variable domain: GAGVSQSPRYKVTKRGQDVALRCDPISGHVSLYWYRQALGQGPEFLTYFNYEAQQDKSGLPNDRFSAERPEGSISTLTIQRTEQRDSAMYRCASSLESGYSGNTIYFGEGSWLTVV.

This chain links TRBV11-2 with TRBJ1-1, with D hard to call. The V and J ends lost 5 bases and 5 bases respectively, with 12 bases between them. This CDR3 comprises 13 residues. The germline V gene has CDR1 SGHAT and CDR2 FQNNGV. CDR3 DNA sequence: TGTGCCAGCAGCGTCAGCGCGGGGACTGAAGCTTTCTTT. Translated, it gives CASSVSAGTEAFF.

The chain couples TRBV27 to TRBJ1-5; 7 bases map to TRBD1. Looked up from germline, CDR1 is MNHEY and CDR2 is SMNVEV (reference sequence). CDR3 size: 16 residues. V shed 6 bases and J 0 bases; nucleotides not matched to a gene: 8. The CDR3 loop reads CASRRSGQNSNQPQHF. The DNA of the CDR3 is TGTGCCAGCAGACGTTCGGGACAGAATAGCAATCAGCCCCAGCATTTT.

This sequence joins TRBV7-9 and TRBJ1-4, with D possibly matching TRBD1 (5 bases). V lost 7 bases and J lost 8, with 20 bases in between. CDR1 SEHNR and CDR2 FQNEAQ come from the germline V gene (reference sequence). This CDR3 is 15 amino acids long. The CDR3 sequence is CASTVESGAQEKLFF. CDR3 sequence (DNA): TGTGCCAGCACCGTAGAGAGTGGGGCGCAGGAAAAACTGTTTTTT.

This rearrangement joins TRBV5-1 to TRBJ1-6; no firm D call. This CDR3 has 13 residues. Germline V gene lookup returns CDR1 SGHRS and CDR2 YFSETQ. Trimming pared 4 bases from V and 7 bases from J, leaving 9 bases between. The CDR3 reads CASSLGLNSPLHF. CDR3 in DNA: TGCGCCAGCAGCCTAGGATTAAATTCACCCCTCCACTTT.

This clone was seen only a few times. J is TRBJ1-6 and V is TRBV11-1; D possibly corresponds to TRBD1 (6 bases). From germline, CDR1 is SGHAT and CDR2 FQDESV (reference sequence). The CDR3 spans 14 residues. V was cut by 3 bases and J by 14 bases, with 17 bases left in between. CDR3 coding DNA: TGTGCCAGCAGCTTGGACAGAGCGGCTTCGGCCCTCCACTTT. This translates into CASSLDRAASALHF.

This sequence joins TRBV2 and TRBJ1-6; D is perhaps TRBD1 (5 bases). The CDR3 covers 17 residues. From germline, CDR1 is SNHLY and CDR2 FYNNEI. The V and J ends lost 2 bases and 0 bases respectively, with 11 bases between them. The CDR3 spells CASSERGLSSYNSPLHF. CDR3 coding DNA: TGTGCCAGCAGTGAAAGGGGTCTAAGCTCCTATAATTCACCCCTCCACTTT.

The chain joins TRBV30 to TRBJ2-7; TRBD2 matches at 9 bases. Germline V gene sequence: CDR1 GTSNPN, CDR2 SVGIG (reference sequence). Unmatched junction bases numbered 5, after V lost 4 bases and J lost 4 bases. This CDR3 spans 13 amino acids. CDR3 nucleotides: TGTGCCTGGAAGCGGGGGGCCAAATACGAGCAGTACTTC. This sequence encodes CAWKRGAKYEQYF.

This rearrangement joins TRBV2 to TRBJ1-1; D remains unclear. This CDR3 has 12 residues. V dropped 6 bases and J dropped 5 bases, with 10 bases sitting between them. Germline CDR1 and CDR2: SNHLY and FYNNEI. CDR3 sequence (DNA): TGTGCCAGCAGGGCTGCGAGGACTGAAGCTTTCTTT. Translated: CASRAARTEAFF.

The chain combines TRBV6-5 with TRBJ1-6; TRBD1 matches at 10 bases. Germline CDR1 reads MNHEY; CDR2 reads SVGAGI. The CDR3 contains 15 residues. V dropped 6 bases and J dropped 7; count of bases not matched to a gene: 6. The CDR3 protein is CASRGTGVKNSPLHF. In DNA form, the CDR3 reads TGTGCCAGCAGAGGGACAGGGGTTAAAAATTCACCCCTCCACTTT.